Described below is a single TCR beta chain sequence and its context. The antigen remains unidentified. Quantitative molecular-barcoded 5'-RACE generated the TCR beta libraries. TCRdb re-called the 5' RACE reads through MiXCR, storing one row per CDR3 protein. The table has fewer than 500,000 distinct CDR3 sequences, 20% to 25% seen once; the top ten hold roughly 16%. These data originate in a study of CD8 T cells in ankylosing spondylitis. Germline V gene data show CDR1 as SEHNR and CDR2 as FQNEAQ (reference sequence). The CDR3 has 15 residues. Trimming cost V 2 bases and J 0 bases; bases outside gene matches: 4. Study-level results: Matched ankylosing spondylitis synovial fluid reportedly contained a significantly enriched population of disease-linked clones. Relatively scarce in peripheral blood, disease-linked clones were CD8+. It appeared that ankylosing spondylitis blood was characterized by a TCR beta motif of several highly homologous variants.

V is TRBV7-9 and J is TRBJ2-7; 7 bases line up with TRBD1. The sequence was collected from a male donor with ankylosing spondylitis. The sample comprised blood, either unsorted or a sorted T cell fraction (not recorded which). The CDR3 protein is CASSLLPGGSYEQYF. CDR3 nucleotides: TGTGCCAGCAGCTTATTGCCAGGGGGCTCCTACGAGCAGTACTTC.